This entry is about one T cell receptor beta chain. This specimen comes from a study of blood T cell repertoires in COVID-19. Trimming shortened V by 7 bases and J by 2 bases, and 11 bases separated the two germline ends. The CDR3 is 14 amino acids. Per germline, CDR1 KGHDR and CDR2 SFDVKD. Only in-frame clones appear in the TCRdb table, and some are missing; sequencing was by immunoSEQ multiplex PCR. In the table there are approximately 470,000 clones, about nine tenths of which are singletons. Participants had their cohort set by participant-reported clinical history. In Cohort 3, a recovered donor had either two negative PCRs, clearance, or symptom resolution.

The rearrangement joins TRBV24-1 to TRBJ1-3; D unclear. Specimen: PBMCs or T cells enriched from blood (not recorded which). This receptor was identified in a woman between 18 and 29 years old who had recovered from COVID-19. CDR3 residues: CATSPGWPGNTIYF. The CDR3 nucleotides read TGTGCCACCAGCCCCGGGTGGCCTGGAAACACCATATATTTT.